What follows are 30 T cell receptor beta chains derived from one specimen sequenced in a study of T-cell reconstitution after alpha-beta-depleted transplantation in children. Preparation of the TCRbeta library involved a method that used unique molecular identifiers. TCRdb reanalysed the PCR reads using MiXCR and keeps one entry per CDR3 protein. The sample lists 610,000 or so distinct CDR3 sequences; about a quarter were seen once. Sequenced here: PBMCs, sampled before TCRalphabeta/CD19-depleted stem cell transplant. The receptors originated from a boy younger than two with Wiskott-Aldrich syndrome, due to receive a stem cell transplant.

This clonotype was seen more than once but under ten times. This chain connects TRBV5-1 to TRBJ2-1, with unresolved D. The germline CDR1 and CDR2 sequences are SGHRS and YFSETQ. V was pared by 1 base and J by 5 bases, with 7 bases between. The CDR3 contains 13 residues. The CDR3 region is CASSLLSHNEQFF. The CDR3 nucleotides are TGCGCCAGCAGCTTGTTAAGCCACAATGAGCAGTTCTTC.

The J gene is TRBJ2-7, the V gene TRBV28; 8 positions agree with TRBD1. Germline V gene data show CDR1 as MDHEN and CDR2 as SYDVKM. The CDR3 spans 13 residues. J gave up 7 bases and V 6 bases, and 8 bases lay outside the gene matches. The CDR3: CASRTGERREQYF. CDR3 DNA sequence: TGTGCCAGCAGGACAGGGGAGCGGAGGGAGCAGTACTTC.

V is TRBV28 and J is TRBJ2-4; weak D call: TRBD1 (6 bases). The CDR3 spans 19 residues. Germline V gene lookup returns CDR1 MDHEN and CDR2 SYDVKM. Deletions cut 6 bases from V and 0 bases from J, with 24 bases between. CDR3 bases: TGTGCCAGCAGCCCAAACCCGGCCCAGGGGAGTCTAGCCAAAAACATTCAGTACTTC. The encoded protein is CASSPNPAQGSLAKNIQYF.

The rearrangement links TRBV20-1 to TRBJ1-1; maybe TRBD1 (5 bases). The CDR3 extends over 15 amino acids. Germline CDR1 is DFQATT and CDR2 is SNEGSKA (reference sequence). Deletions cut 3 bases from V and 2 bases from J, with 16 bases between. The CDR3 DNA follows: TGCAGTGCTAGCGGGGGAGTCAGTCGCAACACTGAAGCTTTCTTT. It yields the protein CSASGGVSRNTEAFF.

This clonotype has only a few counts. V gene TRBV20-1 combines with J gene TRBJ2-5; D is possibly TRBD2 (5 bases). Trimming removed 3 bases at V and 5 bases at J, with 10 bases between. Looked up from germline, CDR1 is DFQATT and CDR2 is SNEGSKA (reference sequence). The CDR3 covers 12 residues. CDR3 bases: TGCAGTGCTAGTAAGGTAGCGGAGACCCAGTACTTC. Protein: CSASKVAETQYF.

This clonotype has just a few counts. CDR3 region: CASSQGLAGSADTQYF. CDR3 in DNA: TGTGCCAGCAGCCAAGGTCTAGCGGGATCAGCAGATACGCAGTATTTT. The rearrangement joins TRBV3-1 to TRBJ2-3; TRBD2 matches 9 bases. The V gene end was trimmed by 1 base and the J gene end by 4 bases; junction bases not matched to a gene: 6. The CDR3 sequence is 16 residues long. CDR1 is LGHDT, CDR2 YNNKEL, per germline (reference sequence).

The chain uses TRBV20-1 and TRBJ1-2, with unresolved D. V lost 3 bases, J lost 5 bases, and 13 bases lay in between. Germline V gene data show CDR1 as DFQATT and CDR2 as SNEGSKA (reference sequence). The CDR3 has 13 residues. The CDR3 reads CSARPQAAYGYTF. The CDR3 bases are TGCAGTGCTAGGCCCCAAGCGGCTTATGGCTACACCTTC.

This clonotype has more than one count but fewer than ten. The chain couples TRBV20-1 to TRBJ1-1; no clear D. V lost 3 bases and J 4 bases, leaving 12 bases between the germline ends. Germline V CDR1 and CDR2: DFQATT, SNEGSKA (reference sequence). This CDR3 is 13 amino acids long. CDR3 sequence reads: CSARSSQTTEAFF. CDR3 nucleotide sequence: TGCAGTGCTAGGTCCTCGCAGACCACTGAAGCTTTCTTT.

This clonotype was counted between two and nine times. DNA for the CDR3: TGTGCCAGCAGTTTGGGGCGACTCTCTGGGGCCAACGTCCTGACTTTC. Translation: CASSLGRLSGANVLTF. The chain is built from TRBV27 and TRBJ2-6; D is possibly TRBD1 (5 bases). CDR3 length: 16 residues. Germline V gene sequence: CDR1 MNHEY, CDR2 SMNVEV (reference sequence). Trimming removed 3 bases from V and 0 bases from J, with 9 bases in between. The variable domain in full, with the rest retrieved from reference TRBV27 and TRBJ2-6, is EAQVTQNPRYLITVTGKKLTVTCSQNMNHEYMSWYRQDPGLGLRQIYYSMNVEVTDKGDVPEGYKVSRKEKRNFPLILESPSPNQTSLYFCASSLGRLSGANVLTFGAGSRLTVL.

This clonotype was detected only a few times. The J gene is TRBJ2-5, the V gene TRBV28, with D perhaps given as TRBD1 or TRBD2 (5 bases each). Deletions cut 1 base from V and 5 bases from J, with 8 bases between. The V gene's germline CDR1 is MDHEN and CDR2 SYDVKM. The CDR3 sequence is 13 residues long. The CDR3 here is CASSLFGTETQYF. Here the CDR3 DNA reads TGTGCCAGCAGTTTATTCGGGACGGAGACCCAGTACTTC.

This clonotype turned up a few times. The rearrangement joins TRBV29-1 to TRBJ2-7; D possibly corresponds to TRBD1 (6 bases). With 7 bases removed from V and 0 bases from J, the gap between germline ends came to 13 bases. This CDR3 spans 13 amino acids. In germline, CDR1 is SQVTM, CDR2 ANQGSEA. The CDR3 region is CSGRDKSSYEQYF. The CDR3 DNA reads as TGCAGCGGACGGGACAAGAGCTCCTACGAGCAGTACTTC.

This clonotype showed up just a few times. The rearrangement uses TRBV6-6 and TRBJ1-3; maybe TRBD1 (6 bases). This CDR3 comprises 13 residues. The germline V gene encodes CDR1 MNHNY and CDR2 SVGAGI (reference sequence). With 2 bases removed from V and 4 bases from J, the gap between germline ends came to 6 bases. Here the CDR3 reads CASSYGQGNTIYF. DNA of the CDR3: TGTGCCAGCAGTTACGGACAGGGAAACACCATATATTTT.

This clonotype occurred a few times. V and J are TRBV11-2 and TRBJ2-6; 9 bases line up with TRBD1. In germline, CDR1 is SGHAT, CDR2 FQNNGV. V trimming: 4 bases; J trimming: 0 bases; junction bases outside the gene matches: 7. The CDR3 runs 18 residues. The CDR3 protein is CASSSPGTGISGANVLTF. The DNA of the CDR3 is TGTGCCAGCAGCTCGCCCGGGACAGGGATCTCTGGGGCCAACGTCCTGACTTTC.

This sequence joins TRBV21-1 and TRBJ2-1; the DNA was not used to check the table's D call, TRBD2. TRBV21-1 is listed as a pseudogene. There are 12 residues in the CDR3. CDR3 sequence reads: CASSTSSTGWLF. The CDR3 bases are TGTGCCAGCAGCACCTCTAGTACGGGTTGGCTCTTC.

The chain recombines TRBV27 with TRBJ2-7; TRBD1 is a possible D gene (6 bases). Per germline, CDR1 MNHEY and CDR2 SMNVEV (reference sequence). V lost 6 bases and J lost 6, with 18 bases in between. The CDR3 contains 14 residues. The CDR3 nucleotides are TGTGCCAGCAGGGGCAGGGGTACTCGCCTCGAGCAGTACTTC. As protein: CASRGRGTRLEQYF.

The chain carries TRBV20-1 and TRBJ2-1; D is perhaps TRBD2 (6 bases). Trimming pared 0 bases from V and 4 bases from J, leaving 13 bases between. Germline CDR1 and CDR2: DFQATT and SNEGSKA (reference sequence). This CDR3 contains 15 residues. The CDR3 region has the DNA TGCAGTGCTAGAGATACGGTTAGCGGTTACAATGAGCAGTTCTTC. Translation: CSARDTVSGYNEQFF.

CDR3 coding DNA: TGTGCCAGCAGTCACCGACTAGCGGGACCAGATACGCAGTATTTT. Amino acids: CASSHRLAGPDTQYF. The rearrangement joins TRBV5-4 to TRBJ2-3; 11 nucleotides line up with TRBD2. Losses at the gene ends were 5 bases for V and 4 bases for J; bases not matched to a gene: 6. The germline V gene encodes CDR1 SGHNT and CDR2 YYREEE (reference sequence). The CDR3 sequence is 15 residues long.

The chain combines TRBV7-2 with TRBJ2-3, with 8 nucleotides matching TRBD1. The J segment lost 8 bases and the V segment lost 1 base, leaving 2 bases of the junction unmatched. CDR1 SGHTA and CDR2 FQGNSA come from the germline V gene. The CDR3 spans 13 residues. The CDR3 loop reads CASSLGDRGTQYF. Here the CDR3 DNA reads TGTGCCAGCAGCTTAGGCGACAGGGGTACGCAGTATTTT.

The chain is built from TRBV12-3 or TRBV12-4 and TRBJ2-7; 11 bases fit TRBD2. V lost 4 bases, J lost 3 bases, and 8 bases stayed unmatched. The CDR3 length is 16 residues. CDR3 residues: CASSYWLAGGLYEQYF. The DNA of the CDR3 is TGTGCCAGCAGTTATTGGCTAGCGGGAGGCCTCTACGAGCAGTACTTC.

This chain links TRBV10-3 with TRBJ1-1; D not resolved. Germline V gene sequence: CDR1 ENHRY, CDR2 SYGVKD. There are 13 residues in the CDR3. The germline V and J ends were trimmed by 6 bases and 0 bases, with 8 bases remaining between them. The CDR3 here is CAISQNLNTEAFF. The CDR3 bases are TGTGCCATCAGCCAGAATTTGAACACTGAAGCTTTCTTT.

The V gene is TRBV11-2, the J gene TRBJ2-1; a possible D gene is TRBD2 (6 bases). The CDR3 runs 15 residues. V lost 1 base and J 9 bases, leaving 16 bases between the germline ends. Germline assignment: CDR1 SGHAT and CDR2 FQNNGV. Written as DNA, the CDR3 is TGTGCCAGCAGCTTAGTCGTGGGAGGTGGTTTTGAGCAGTTCTTC. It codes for CASSLVVGGGFEQFF. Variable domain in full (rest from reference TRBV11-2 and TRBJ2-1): EAGVAQSPRYKIIEKRQSVAFWCNPISGHATLYWYQQILGQGPKLLIQFQNNGVVDDSQLPKDRFSAERLKGVDSTLKIQPAKLEDSAVYLCASSLVVGGGFEQFFGPGTRLTVL.

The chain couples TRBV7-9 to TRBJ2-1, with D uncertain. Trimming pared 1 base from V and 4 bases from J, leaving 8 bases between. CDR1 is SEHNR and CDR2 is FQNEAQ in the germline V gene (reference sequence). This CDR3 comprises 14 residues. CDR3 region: CASSLGSQYNEQFF. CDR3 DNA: TGTGCCAGCAGCTTAGGATCACAGTACAATGAGCAGTTCTTC.

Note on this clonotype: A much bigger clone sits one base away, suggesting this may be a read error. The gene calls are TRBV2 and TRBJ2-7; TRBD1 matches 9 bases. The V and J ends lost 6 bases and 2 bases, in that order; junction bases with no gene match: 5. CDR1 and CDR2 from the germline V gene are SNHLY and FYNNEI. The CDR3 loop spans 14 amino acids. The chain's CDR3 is CASRPGTGTYEQYF. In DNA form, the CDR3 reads TGTGCCAGCAGGCCCGGGACAGGGACCTACGAGCAGTACTTC.

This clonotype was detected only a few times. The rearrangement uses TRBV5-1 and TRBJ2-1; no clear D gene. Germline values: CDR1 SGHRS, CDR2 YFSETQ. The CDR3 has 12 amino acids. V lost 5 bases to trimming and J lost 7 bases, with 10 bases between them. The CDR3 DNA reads TGCGCCAGCAGTGACGCGTGGAATGAGCAGTTCTTC. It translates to CASSDAWNEQFF.

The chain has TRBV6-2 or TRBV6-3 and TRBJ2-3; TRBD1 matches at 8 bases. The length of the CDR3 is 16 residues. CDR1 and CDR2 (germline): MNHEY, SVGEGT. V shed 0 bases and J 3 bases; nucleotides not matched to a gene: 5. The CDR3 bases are TGTGCCAGCAGTTACTCGAGGAGGACAGGGACAGATACGCAGTATTTT. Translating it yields CASSYSRRTGTDTQYF.

CDR3 in amino acids: CSAISADTQYF. Written as DNA, the CDR3 is TGCAGTGCTATCTCCGCAGATACGCAGTATTTT. V usage is TRBV20-1 and J usage is TRBJ2-3; D ambiguous. The CDR3 loop spans 11 amino acids. From germline, CDR1 is DFQATT and CDR2 SNEGSKA (reference sequence). The V end was cut by 4 bases, the J end by 4 bases, with 6 bases between.

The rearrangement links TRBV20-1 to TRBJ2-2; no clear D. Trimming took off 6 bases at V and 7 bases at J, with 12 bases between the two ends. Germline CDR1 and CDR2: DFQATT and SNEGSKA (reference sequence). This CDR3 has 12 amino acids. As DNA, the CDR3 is TGCAGTGCCCTAGACCCACTCGGGGAGCTGTTTTTT. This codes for CSALDPLGELFF.

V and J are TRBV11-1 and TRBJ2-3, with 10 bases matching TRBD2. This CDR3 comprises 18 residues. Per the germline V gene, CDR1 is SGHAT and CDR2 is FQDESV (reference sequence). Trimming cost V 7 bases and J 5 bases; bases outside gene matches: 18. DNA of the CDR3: TGTGCCAGCACCCGGGGGGGGCGGACTAGCGGAGAGGGAGATACGCAGTATTTT. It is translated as CASTRGGRTSGEGDTQYF.

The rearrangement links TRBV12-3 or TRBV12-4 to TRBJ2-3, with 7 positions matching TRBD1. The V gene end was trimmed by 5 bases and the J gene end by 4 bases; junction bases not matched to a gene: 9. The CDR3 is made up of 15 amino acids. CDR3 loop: CASSTTDQGADTQYF. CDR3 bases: TGTGCCAGCAGTACGACAGACCAGGGGGCAGATACGCAGTATTTT.

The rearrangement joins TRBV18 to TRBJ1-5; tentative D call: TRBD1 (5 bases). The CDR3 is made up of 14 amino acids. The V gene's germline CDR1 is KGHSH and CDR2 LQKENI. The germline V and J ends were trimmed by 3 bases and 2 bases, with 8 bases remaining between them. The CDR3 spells CASSPGRGNQPQHF. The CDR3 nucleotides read TGTGCCAGCTCACCGGGACGGGGCAATCAGCCCCAGCATTTT.